The 21 T cell receptor beta chains presented below share a single source sample, sequenced in a study of cytomegalovirus exposure and HLA in healthy donors. Primers included in the PCR were 60 Vbeta and 13 Jbeta primers. Profiled with immunoSEQ multiplex PCR; TCRdb holds only in-frame clones, not every one. The table shows around 210,000 clones, with more than 70% occurring only once. Sample: PBMCs. Source of these receptors: a boy younger than 18 in good health and CMV-seronegative.

This chain connects TRBV4-2 to TRBJ2-5; D is unclear. The V gene lost 1 base and the J gene lost 4 bases, with 7 bases spanning the gap. CDR3 length: 13 residues. The germline V gene has CDR1 LGHNA and CDR2 YNFKEQ. CDR3 bases: TGTGCCAGCAGCCAAGTGTTCGGAGAGACCCAGTACTTC. Encoded protein: CASSQVFGETQYF.

This chain uses TRBV30 with TRBJ1-1; possible D gene TRBD1, 5 bases. Germline V gene data show CDR1 as GTSNPN and CDR2 as SVGIG (reference sequence). CDR3 length: 16 amino acids. The ends were cut back, 2 bases at V and 1 base at J, with 17 bases in the middle. The CDR3 DNA reads TGTGCCTGGAGTTTTCCTTTTTTGGGGCCGAACACTGAAGCTTTCTTT. This gives the protein CAWSFPFLGPNTEAFF.

In nucleotides, the CDR3 is TGTGCCAGCAGCCCCCACGGACAGGGGGCTTCCGGTTTCCAAGAGACCCAGTACTTC. This gives the protein CASSPHGQGASGFQETQYF. The V gene is TRBV7-3, the J gene TRBJ2-5, with 11 bases lining up with TRBD1. Trimming took 5 bases from V and 1 from J; bases not matched to a gene: 15. The CDR3 loop spans 19 amino acids. In germline, CDR1 is SGHTA, CDR2 FQGTGA.

V and J are TRBV9 and TRBJ2-3, with unresolved D. CDR1 and CDR2 (germline): SGDLS, YYNGEE. V was trimmed by 0 bases and J by 5 bases, leaving 10 bases between them. The CDR3 covers 14 residues. CDR3 nucleotide sequence: TGTGCCAGCAGCGTAGCTTCAAGCGAAGATACGCAGTATTTT. It yields the protein CASSVASSEDTQYF.

The rearrangement uses TRBV15 and TRBJ2-3; tentatively, D is TRBD2 (5 bases). The CDR3 extends over 16 amino acids. The germline V gene encodes CDR1 LNHNV and CDR2 YYDKDF (reference sequence). V dropped 1 base and J dropped 0 bases, with 11 bases sitting between them. CDR3 sequence (DNA): TGTGCCACCAGCAGAGGGGAGAGTAGGAGCACAGATACGCAGTATTTT. Translated: CATSRGESRSTDTQYF.

The chain employs TRBV19 and TRBJ1-2; 8 positions agree with TRBD1. Germline CDR1 reads LNHDA; CDR2 reads SQIVND (reference sequence). The CDR3 runs 15 residues. The trim removed 6 bases at V and 3 bases at J, leaving 9 bases unmatched. CDR3 in amino acids: CASSSRTGKYYGYTF. The CDR3 bases are TGTGCCAGTAGCTCCAGGACAGGGAAGTACTATGGCTACACCTTC. Full variable domain (remainder filled in from reference TRBV19 and TRBJ1-2): DGGITQSPKYLFRKEGQNVTLSCEQNLNHDAMYWYRQDPGQGLRLIYYSQIVNDFQKGDIAEGYSVSREKKESFPLTVTSAQKNPTAFYLCASSSRTGKYYGYTFGSGTRLTVV.

This chain connects TRBV19 to TRBJ1-5; a possible D gene is TRBD1 (5 bases). V was trimmed by 4 bases and J by 2 bases, leaving 15 bases between them. Germline lookup yields CDR1 LNHDA and CDR2 SQIVND (reference sequence). This CDR3 comprises 16 residues. For the CDR3, the DNA is TGTGCCAGTAGTACTCCCAGACAGAGACGCAATCAGCCCCAGCATTTT. As protein: CASSTPRQRRNQPQHF.

The J gene is TRBJ1-1, the V gene TRBV29-1, with TRBD1 matching over 7 bases. Germline trimming cut 7 bases from V and 4 bases from J; bases unmatched to any gene: 12. CDR3 length equals 14 residues. The V gene's germline CDR1 is SQVTM and CDR2 ANQGSEA. This CDR3 is CSAAQGGWGTEAFF. Written as DNA, the CDR3 is TGCAGCGCGGCCCAGGGGGGCTGGGGCACTGAAGCTTTCTTT.

CDR3 sequence reads: CASSVGRPNTDTQYF. Written as DNA, the CDR3 is TGTGCCAGCAGTGTGGGGCGTCCCAACACAGATACGCAGTATTTT. The rearrangement joins TRBV2 to TRBJ2-3; a weak D match, TRBD1 (5 bases). V was trimmed by 4 bases and J by 2 bases, leaving 13 bases between them. The length of the CDR3 is 15 residues. Germline V CDR1 and CDR2: SNHLY, FYNNEI.

The chain uses TRBV5-4 and TRBJ2-7, with D possibly TRBD2 on 5 matching bases. Deletions cut 10 bases from V and 4 bases from J, with 18 bases between. Per the germline V gene, CDR1 is SGHNT and CDR2 is YYREEE (reference sequence). The CDR3 covers 13 residues. CDR3: CAWGSTWEYEQYF. The DNA of the CDR3 is TGTGCCTGGGGATCGACCTGGGAGTACGAGCAGTACTTC.

In this sample, this clone turned up once. The J gene is TRBJ2-5, the V gene TRBV5-8; 10 bases match TRBD2. The CDR3 covers 16 residues. CDR1 is SGHTS, CDR2 YDEGEE, per germline. The V gene end was trimmed by 1 base and the J gene end by 1 base; junction bases not matched to a gene: 4. CDR3 amino acids: CASSLMQRGGQETQYF. The DNA of the CDR3 is TGTGCCAGCAGCTTGATGCAGCGGGGGGGCCAAGAGACCCAGTACTTC.

The genes are TRBV5-4 and TRBJ1-1, with D tentatively TRBD1 (6 bases). The CDR3 contains 14 residues. Germline V CDR1 and CDR2: SGHNT, YYREEE (reference sequence). V lost 0 bases and J lost 3, with 9 bases in between. CDR3 loop: CASSLAAGDTEAFF. In DNA, the CDR3 is TGTGCCAGCAGCTTGGCGGCAGGGGACACTGAAGCTTTCTTT.

This sequence joins TRBV5-1 and TRBJ2-7, with 8 bases lining up with TRBD1. CDR1 SGHRS and CDR2 YFSETQ come from the germline V gene. The CDR3 has 16 residues. V gave up 0 bases and J gave up 2 bases; unmatched junction bases: 7. CDR3 protein: CASSLGRDRRTYEQYF. Here the CDR3 DNA reads TGCGCCAGCAGCTTGGGGAGGGACAGGAGAACCTACGAGCAGTACTTC.

This chain joins TRBV7-9 and TRBJ1-3; no definite D call. Germline values: CDR1 SEHNR, CDR2 FQNEAQ (reference sequence). This CDR3 has 16 residues. Trimming took off 2 bases at V and 2 bases at J, with 13 bases between the two ends. DNA for the CDR3: TGTGCCAGCAGCTTATCTTTGCGGGGTACTGGAAACACCATATATTTT. Amino acid sequence: CASSLSLRGTGNTIYF.

To note about this clone: This sample also contains other DNA sequences that code for the same CDR3. This chain connects TRBV19 to TRBJ2-5, with 10 nucleotides matching TRBD2. The V gene end was trimmed by 6 bases and the J gene end by 3 bases; junction bases not matched to a gene: 1. Germline lookup yields CDR1 LNHDA and CDR2 SQIVND (reference sequence). The CDR3 totals 13 residues. The DNA for the CDR3 is TGTGCCAGTAGCGGACTAGCGGAAGAGACCCAGTACTTC. Translated, it gives CASSGLAEETQYF.

The genes are TRBV14 and TRBJ2-5; tentatively, D is TRBD2 (6 bases). There are 14 residues in the CDR3. V gave up 3 bases and J gave up 4 bases, with 12 bases separating them. CDR1 and CDR2 from the germline V gene are SGHDN and FVKESK. CDR3 nucleotide sequence: TGTGCCAGCAGCCATCTCGGGACTGGAGAGACCCAGTACTTC. This sequence encodes CASSHLGTGETQYF. The full variable domain, in which reference TRBV14 and TRBJ2-5 provide the parts outside the CDR3, is EAGVTQFPSHSVIEKGQTVTLRCDPISGHDNLYWYRRVMGKEIKFLLHFVKESKQDESGMPNNRFLAERTGGTYSTLKVQPAELEDSGVYFCASSHLGTGETQYFGPGTRLLVL.

This clone was observed once. V usage is TRBV11-2 and J usage is TRBJ2-7; D is ambiguous. Germline CDR1 SGHAT, CDR2 FQNNGV. The V gene lost 0 bases and the J gene lost 0 bases, with 6 bases spanning the gap. This CDR3 spans 14 amino acids. CDR3 sequence reads: CASSLDRFSYEQYF. CDR3 sequence (DNA): TGTGCCAGCAGCTTAGACAGGTTCTCCTACGAGCAGTACTTC.

This chain connects TRBV5-1 to TRBJ1-5, with TRBD1 matching 11 bases. The CDR3 runs 17 residues. The J segment lost 1 base and the V segment lost 4 bases, leaving 7 bases of the junction unmatched. Germline V lookup: CDR1 SGHRS, CDR2 YFSETQ. For the CDR3, the DNA is TGCGCCAGCAGCCCACCGGGACAGGGGGAGAGCAATCAGCCCCAGCATTTT. It is translated as CASSPPGQGESNQPQHF.

The chain is built from TRBV4-1 and TRBJ1-1; the D is unclear. CDR1 and CDR2 (germline): MGHRA, YSYEKL. V lost 4 bases, J lost 1 base, and 10 bases lay in between. This CDR3 has 14 amino acids. DNA for the CDR3: TGCGCCAGCAGCCGTCCGAGAGGGAACACTGAAGCTTTCTTT. It yields the protein CASSRPRGNTEAFF.

The genes are TRBV6-6 and TRBJ1-6; possible D gene TRBD1, 6 bases. This CDR3 has 14 amino acids. V lost 6 bases and J 9 bases, leaving 15 bases between the germline ends. CDR1 and CDR2 from the germline V gene are MNHNY and SVGAGI (reference sequence). In nucleotides, the CDR3 is TGTGCCAGCAGCAGGACAGAGGATAGTTCACCCCTCCACTTT. This codes for CASSRTEDSSPLHF.

This clone appeared a few times. V gene TRBV5-5 combines with J gene TRBJ1-1; 8 nucleotides agree with TRBD1. The V gene's germline CDR1 is SGHKS and CDR2 YYEKEE (reference sequence). The CDR3 length is 13 residues. Unmatched junction bases numbered 4, after V lost 0 bases and J lost 9 bases. The CDR3 sequence is CASSLDRGAKAFF. In DNA, the CDR3 is TGTGCCAGCAGCTTGGACAGGGGGGCGAAAGCTTTCTTT.